This T cell receptor beta chain was identified in a study of identical twins (dated by TCRdb to the mid-2010s). With respect to the entire study: The study deep-sequenced TCR alpha and beta repertoires from monozygotic twins, unrelated adults of various ages and cord blood to test whether fetal clonotypes persist. To rule out contamination, the twin experiments were replicated at different times with different library preparation protocols.

CDR1 and CDR2 are drawn from the germline V gene (reference sequence): SEHNR, FQNEAQ. V is clipped by 4 bases and J by 0 bases, and the sequence between their germline boundaries is 22 bases long. Including cysteine and phenylalanine, the CDR3 has 19 amino acids. The kept DNA is CDR3 alone, 57 bases in frame from the first base. All donors were healthy Caucasians. Library construction relied on 5' RACE. The run used an Illumina HiSeq 2000. Template switching introduced a universal primer binding site; the final cDNA contained a unique molecular identifier, enabling accurate counting of TCR cDNA molecules. Specific primers in the conserved constant-segment region were used to synthesize first-strand cDNA for the TCR alpha and beta chains. To control for contamination, every cDNA library carried two barcodes: a SMART-Mk sample barcode plus Illumina barcodes. Two successive PCR steps introduced TruSeq adapter sequences along with Illumina sample barcodes. TCR alpha and beta cDNA libraries were sequenced on the Illumina HiSeq platform with custom primers. As for the original processing: Raw reads were processed with MiGEC to extract unique molecular identifiers, and MiXCR was used to determine CDR3 positions. Recombination models were inferred per individual with the repgenHMM and IGoR tools using an EM algorithm. Shared clonotype analysis was performed with the tcR package in R, normalizing sharing by the product of cloneset sizes. To study raw recombination without the effects of thymic and clonal selection, out-of-frame nonproductive sequences were analyzed. The raw public data were reprocessed by TCRdb itself: fastp quality trimming at Q25, MiXCR clonotype calling, in-frame beta chains only. Rows merge per CDR3 protein into single entries with the most common DNA and genes. For this entry, the V and J calls and clone size follow TCRdb and not the study's own pipeline. This sample lists around 1.7 million distinct CDR3 sequences; about 31% were detected once. The biggest ten clones account for more than 0.25% of the sample.

This clonotype appeared many times. This clone's antigen is unknown. Base qualities are not recorded, but no much larger clone differs from it by a single base. The paper's findings and limits, for the study overall: Abundant cord blood beta clonotypes carried fewer insertions; young adult naive repertoires showed a weaker similar trend, while memory repertoires showed none. Out-of-frame TCR alpha sequences shared between twins showed an excess of low generation-probability sequences compared with coincidental sharing between unrelated individuals. Invariant T cells such as MAIT and iNKT could partly confound zero-insertion analyses, although diverse VJ usage argued against such confounding for most clonotypes. A weaker excess of twin sharing was found in beta out-of-frame sequences because the signal-to-noise ratio was lowered by fewer shared sequences. Conclusions relied on cross-sectional statistical analysis, since the same donors could not be followed over many years. In monozygotic twins, recombination models systematically underestimated out-of-frame TCR alpha sharing, but the models matched the sharing seen between unrelated individuals.

The chain employs TRBV7-9 and TRBJ2-4, with TRBD2 as a weak D call on 7 bases. Sequencing was performed on cord blood. The sequence came from a newborn girl in good health. CDR3 reads: CASSSVGGAGGIAKNIQYF. At the DNA level, the sequence is TGTGCCAGCAGCTCCGTAGGGGGGGCTGGCGGAATAGCCAAAAACATTCAGTACTTC.